The source of this T cell receptor (beta chain) is a study of cytomegalovirus exposure and HLA in healthy donors. The PCR ran on 60 Vbeta and 13 Jbeta primers. Libraries were prepared by immunoSEQ multiplex PCR; TCRdb keeps only in-frame clonotypes and omits some of them. The data contain over 250,000 clones, roughly 90% of them singletons. The germline CDR1 and CDR2 sequences are SNHLY and FYNNEI. Trimming took off 0 bases at V and 1 base at J, with 8 bases between the two ends. This CDR3 has 15 residues. The sample was PBMCs. The V and J genes are TRBV2 and TRBJ2-3, with a tentative D call TRBD2 (6 bases). The sequence derives from a man aged 40-49 years in good health and CMV-seropositive. In nucleotides, the CDR3 is TGTGCCAGCAGTGAAGCCGGGAGTGGCACAGATACGCAGTATTTT. Its protein is CASSEAGSGTDTQYF.